The entry that follows covers one T cell receptor (beta chain) sequence. No antigen is known for it. At the deep level, the assay was run. Study processing details: Junction-only immunoSEQ sequences carried no quality scores, so filtering differed. Profiled with immunoSEQ multiplex PCR; TCRdb holds only in-frame clones, not every one. V, J and clone size are taken as reported in that table, and D and trimming were inferred from the DNA itself. The table has over 400,000 clones, approximately 81% seen once. CDR1 is GTSNPN and CDR2 is SVGIG in the germline V gene (reference sequence). The V segment lost 2 bases and the J segment 0 bases; nucleotides outside the gene matches: 6. The CDR3 contains 17 residues. This entry is derived from a study of shared clonotypes between healthy human individuals. General study findings and limits: It was only blood that was sampled, and tissue repertoires likely differ. An anticipated effect of sequencing depth on clonotype sharing among donors was recognized.

The chain combines TRBV30 with TRBJ2-1, with TRBD2 matching over 11 bases. The TCR was taken from a woman aged 35 to 49 in good health. Some clones in this sample may be carry-over from other donors' samples. The sample taken for sequencing was PBMCs. The CDR3 DNA reads as TGTGCCTGGAGTCGCGGGACTAGCGGTTTCTCCTACAATGAGCAGTTCTTC. This sequence encodes CAWSRGTSGFSYNEQFF.